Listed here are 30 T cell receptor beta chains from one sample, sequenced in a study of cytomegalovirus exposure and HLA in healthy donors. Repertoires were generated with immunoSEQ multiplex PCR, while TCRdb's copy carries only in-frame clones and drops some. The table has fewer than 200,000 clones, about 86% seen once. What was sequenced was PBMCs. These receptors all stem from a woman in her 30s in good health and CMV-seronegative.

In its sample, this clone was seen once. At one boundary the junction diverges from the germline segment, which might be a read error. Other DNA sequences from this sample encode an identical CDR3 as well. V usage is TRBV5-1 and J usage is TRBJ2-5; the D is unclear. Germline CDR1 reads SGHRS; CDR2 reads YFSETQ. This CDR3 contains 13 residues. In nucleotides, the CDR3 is TGCGCCAGCAGGTTGGGTAGTCAAGAGACCCAGTACTTC. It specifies CASRLGSQETQYF.

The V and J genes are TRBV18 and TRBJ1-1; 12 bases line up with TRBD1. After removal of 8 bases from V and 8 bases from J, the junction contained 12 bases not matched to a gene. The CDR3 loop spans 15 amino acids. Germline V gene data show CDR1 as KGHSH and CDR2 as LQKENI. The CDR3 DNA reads TGTGCCAGCGGACCGGGACAGGGGGCGGGTATAGAAGCTTTCTTT. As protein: CASGPGQGAGIEAFF.

The CDR3 loop is CATSREKQIEAFF. The CDR3 coding sequence is TGTGCCACCAGCAGAGAAAAACAGATTGAAGCTTTCTTT. The chain uses TRBV15 and TRBJ1-1, with no clear D. In germline, CDR1 is LNHNV, CDR2 YYDKDF (reference sequence). CDR3 length: 13 amino acids. Between the trimmed V and J ends, which lost 0 bases and 7 bases, there was a span of 9 bases.

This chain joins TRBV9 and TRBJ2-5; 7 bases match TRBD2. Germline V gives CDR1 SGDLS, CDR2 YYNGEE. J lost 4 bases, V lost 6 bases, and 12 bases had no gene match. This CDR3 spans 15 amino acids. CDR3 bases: TGTGCCAGCAACCGAGGTGGGGGGGTCGGAGAGACCCAGTACTTC. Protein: CASNRGGGVGETQYF.

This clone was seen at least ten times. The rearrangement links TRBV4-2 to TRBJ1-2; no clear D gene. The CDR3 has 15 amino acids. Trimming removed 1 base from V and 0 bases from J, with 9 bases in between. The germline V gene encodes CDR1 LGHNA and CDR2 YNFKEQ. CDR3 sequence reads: CASSQGGGSNYGYTF. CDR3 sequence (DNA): TGTGCCAGCAGCCAAGGGGGAGGATCTAACTATGGCTACACCTTC.

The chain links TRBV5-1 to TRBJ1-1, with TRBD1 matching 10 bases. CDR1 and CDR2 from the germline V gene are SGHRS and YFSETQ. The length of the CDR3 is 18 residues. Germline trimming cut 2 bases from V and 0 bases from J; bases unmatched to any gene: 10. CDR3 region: CASSFSGTGAAVNTEAFF. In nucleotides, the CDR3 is TGCGCCAGCAGCTTCTCCGGGACAGGGGCCGCGGTGAACACTGAAGCTTTCTTT.

The CDR3 here is CASSPEEGRVNEQYF. The CDR3, as DNA: TGTGCCAGCAGTCCGGAGGAGGGAAGGGTTAACGAGCAGTACTTC. This chain links TRBV6-6 with TRBJ2-7; possibly TRBD2 for D (6 bases). Trimming took off 5 bases at V and 5 bases at J, with 19 bases between the two ends. This CDR3 is 15 amino acids long. Germline V CDR1 and CDR2: MNHNY, SVGAGI (reference sequence).

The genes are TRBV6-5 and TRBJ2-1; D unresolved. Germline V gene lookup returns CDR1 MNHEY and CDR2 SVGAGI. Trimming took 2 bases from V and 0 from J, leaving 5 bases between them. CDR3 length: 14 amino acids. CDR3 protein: CASSYPSSYNEQFF. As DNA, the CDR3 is TGTGCCAGCAGTTACCCCTCCTCCTACAATGAGCAGTTCTTC.

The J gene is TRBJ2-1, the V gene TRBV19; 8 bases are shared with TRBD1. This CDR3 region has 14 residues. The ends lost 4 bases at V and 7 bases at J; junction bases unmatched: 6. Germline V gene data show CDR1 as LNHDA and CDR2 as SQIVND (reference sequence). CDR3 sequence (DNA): TGTGCCAGTAGTACCAGACAGGGGCAGAATGAGCAGTTCTTC. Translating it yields CASSTRQGQNEQFF.

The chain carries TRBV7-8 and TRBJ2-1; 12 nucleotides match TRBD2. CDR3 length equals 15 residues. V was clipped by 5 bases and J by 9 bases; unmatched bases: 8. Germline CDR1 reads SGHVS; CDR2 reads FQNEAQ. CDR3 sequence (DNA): TGTGCCAGCAGCCCACCTAGCGGGGGGGAGATTGAGCAGTTCTTC. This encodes CASSPPSGGEIEQFF.

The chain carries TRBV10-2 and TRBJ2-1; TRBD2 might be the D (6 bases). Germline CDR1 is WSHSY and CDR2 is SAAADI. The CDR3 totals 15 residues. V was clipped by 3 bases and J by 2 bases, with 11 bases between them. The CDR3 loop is CASSDGGNPYNEQFF. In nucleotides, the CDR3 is TGCGCCAGCAGTGATGGGGGGAACCCCTACAATGAGCAGTTCTTC.

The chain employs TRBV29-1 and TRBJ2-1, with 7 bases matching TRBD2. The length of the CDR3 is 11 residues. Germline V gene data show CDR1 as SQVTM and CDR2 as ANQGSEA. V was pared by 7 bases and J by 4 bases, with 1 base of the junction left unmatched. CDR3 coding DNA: TGCAGCGGGGGGGGGTACAATGAGCAGTTCTTC. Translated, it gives CSGGGYNEQFF.

CDR3 DNA sequence: TGTGCCTGGAGTCCGCTAGCGGGGGGAGGGAATGAGCAGTTCTTC. This gives the protein CAWSPLAGGGNEQFF. The chain carries TRBV30 and TRBJ2-1; 11 nucleotides agree with TRBD2. The V gene's germline CDR1 is GTSNPN and CDR2 SVGIG (reference sequence). This CDR3 contains 15 residues. V gave up 2 bases and J gave up 7 bases; unmatched junction bases: 7.

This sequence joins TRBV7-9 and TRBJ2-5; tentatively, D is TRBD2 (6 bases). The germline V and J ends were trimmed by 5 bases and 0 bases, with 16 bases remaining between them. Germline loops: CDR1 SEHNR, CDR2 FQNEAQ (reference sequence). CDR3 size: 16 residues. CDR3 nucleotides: TGTGCCAGCAGCCCAAGGCTCGCGGGGAACCAAGAGACCCAGTACTTC. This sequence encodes CASSPRLAGNQETQYF.

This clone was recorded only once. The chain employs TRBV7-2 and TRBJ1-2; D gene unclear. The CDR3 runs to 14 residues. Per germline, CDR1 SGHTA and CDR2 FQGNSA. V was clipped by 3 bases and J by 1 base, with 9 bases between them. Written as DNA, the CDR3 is TGTGCCAGCAGCTTGAGCGGGAGTAACTATGGCTACACCTTC. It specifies CASSLSGSNYGYTF. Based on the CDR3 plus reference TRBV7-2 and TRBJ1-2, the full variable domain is GAGVSQSPSNKVTEKGKDVELRCDPISGHTALYWYRQSLGQGLEFLIYFQGNSAPDKSGLPSDRFSAERTGGSVSTLTIQRTQQEDSAVYLCASSLSGSNYGYTFGSGTRLTVV.

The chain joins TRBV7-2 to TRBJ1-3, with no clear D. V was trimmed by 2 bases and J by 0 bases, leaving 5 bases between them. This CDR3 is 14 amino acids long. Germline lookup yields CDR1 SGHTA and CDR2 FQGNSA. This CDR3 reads CASSLPNSGNTIYF. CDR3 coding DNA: TGTGCCAGCAGCTTACCTAACTCTGGAAACACCATATATTTT.

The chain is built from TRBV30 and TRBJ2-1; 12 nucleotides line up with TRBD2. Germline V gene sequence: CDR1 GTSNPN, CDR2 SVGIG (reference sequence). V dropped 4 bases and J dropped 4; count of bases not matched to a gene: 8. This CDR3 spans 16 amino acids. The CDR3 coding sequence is TGTGCCTGGACCCGACTAGCGGGGGACCTTTACAATGAGCAGTTCTTC. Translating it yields CAWTRLAGDLYNEQFF.

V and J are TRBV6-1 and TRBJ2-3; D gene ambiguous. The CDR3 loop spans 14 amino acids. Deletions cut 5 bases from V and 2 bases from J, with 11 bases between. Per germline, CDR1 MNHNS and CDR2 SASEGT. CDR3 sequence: CASSNTPHTDTQYF. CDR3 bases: TGTGCCAGCAGTAACACCCCCCACACAGATACGCAGTATTTT.

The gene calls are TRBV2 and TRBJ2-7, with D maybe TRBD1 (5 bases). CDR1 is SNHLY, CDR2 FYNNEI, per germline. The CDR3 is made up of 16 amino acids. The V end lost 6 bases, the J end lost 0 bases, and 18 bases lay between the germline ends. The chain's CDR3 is CASSPPRMGRSYEQYF. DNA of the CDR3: TGTGCCAGCAGCCCGCCCAGGATGGGGCGCTCCTACGAGCAGTACTTC.

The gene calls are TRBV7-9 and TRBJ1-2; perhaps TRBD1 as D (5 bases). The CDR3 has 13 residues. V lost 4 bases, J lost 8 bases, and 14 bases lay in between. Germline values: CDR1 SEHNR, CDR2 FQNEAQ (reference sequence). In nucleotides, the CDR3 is TGTGCCAGCAGCTCGACGGGACTCGACGGCTACACCTTC. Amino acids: CASSSTGLDGYTF.

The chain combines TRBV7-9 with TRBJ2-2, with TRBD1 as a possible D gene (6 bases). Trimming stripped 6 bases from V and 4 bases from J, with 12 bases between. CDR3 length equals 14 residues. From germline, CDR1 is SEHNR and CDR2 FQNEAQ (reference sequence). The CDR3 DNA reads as TGTGCCAGCAGACCTGCGACAGGCACCGGGGAGCTGTTTTTT. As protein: CASRPATGTGELFF.

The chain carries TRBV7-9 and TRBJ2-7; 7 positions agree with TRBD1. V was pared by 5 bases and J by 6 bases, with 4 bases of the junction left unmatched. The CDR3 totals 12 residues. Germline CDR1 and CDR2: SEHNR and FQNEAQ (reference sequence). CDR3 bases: TGTGCCAGCAGCCCGACAGGGCCCGAGCAGTACTTC. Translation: CASSPTGPEQYF.

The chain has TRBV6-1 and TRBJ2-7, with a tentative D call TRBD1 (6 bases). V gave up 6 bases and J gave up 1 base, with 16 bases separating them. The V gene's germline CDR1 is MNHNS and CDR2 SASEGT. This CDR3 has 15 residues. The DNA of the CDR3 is TGTGCCAGCAGATTCAGACAGGAAGGATCCTACGAGCAGTACTTC. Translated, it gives CASRFRQEGSYEQYF.

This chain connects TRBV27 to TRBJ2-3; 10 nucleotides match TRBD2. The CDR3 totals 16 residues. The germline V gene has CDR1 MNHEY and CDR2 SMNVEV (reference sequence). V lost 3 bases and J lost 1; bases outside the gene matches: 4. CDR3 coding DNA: TGTGCCAGCAGTTTTTTGAGCGGGGGGGGCACAGATACGCAGTATTTT. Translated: CASSFLSGGGTDTQYF.

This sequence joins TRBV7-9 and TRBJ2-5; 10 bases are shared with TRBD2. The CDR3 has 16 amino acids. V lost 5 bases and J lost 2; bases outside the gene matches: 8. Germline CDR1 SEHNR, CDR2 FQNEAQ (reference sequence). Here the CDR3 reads CASSQLGTSVQETQYF. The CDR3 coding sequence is TGTGCCAGCAGCCAGCTGGGGACTAGCGTACAAGAGACCCAGTACTTC.

The CDR3 is CASKPRDRGQETQYF. CDR3 bases: TGTGCCAGTAAACCTCGGGACAGGGGCCAAGAGACCCAGTACTTC. This chain uses TRBV19 with TRBJ2-5, with 10 bases matching TRBD1. The CDR3 spans 15 residues. Germline loops: CDR1 LNHDA, CDR2 SQIVND (reference sequence). Losses at the gene ends were 7 bases for V and 1 base for J; bases not matched to a gene: 6.

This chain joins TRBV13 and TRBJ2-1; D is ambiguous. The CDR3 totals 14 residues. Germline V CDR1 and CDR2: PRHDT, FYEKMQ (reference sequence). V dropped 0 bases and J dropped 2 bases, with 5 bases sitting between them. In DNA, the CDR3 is TGTGCCAGCAGCTTAGGGCGAGCCTACAATGAGCAGTTCTTC. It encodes CASSLGRAYNEQFF.

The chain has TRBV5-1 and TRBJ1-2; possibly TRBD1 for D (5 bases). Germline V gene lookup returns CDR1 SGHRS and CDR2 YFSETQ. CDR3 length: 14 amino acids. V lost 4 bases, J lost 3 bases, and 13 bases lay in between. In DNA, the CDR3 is TGCGCCAGCAGCCGTTGGGGGGGGGACTATGGCTACACCTTC. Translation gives CASSRWGGDYGYTF.

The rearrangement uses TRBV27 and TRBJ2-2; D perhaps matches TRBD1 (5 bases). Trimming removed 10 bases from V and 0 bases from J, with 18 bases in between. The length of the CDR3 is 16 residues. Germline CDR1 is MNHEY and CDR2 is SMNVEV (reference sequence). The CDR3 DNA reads TGTGCCACCCGCCCCGACAGCTATTCGAACACCGGGGAGCTGTTTTTT. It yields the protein CATRPDSYSNTGELFF.

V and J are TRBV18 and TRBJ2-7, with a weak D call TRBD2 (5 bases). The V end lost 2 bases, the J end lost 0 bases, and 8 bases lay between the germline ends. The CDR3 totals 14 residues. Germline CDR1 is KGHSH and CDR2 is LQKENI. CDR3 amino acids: CASSPFGVSYEQYF. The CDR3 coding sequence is TGTGCCAGCTCACCATTCGGGGTCTCCTACGAGCAGTACTTC.